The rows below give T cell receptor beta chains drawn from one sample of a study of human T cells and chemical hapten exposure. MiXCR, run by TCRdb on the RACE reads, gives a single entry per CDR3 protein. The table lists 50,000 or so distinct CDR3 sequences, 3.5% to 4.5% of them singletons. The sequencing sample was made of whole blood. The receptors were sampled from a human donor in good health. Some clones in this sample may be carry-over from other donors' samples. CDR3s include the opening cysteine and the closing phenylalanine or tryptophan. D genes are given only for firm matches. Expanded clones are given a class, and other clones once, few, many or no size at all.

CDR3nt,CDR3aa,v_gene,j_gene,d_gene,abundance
TGCAGCGTTGAAAGGCGGGGGAGGACAGATACGCAGTATTTT,CSVERRGRTDTQYF,TRBV29-1,TRBJ2-3,TRBD2,NA
TGTGCCAGCAGCTTATCGAATAATGAGCAGTTCTTC,CASSLSNNEQFF,TRBV11-2,TRBJ2-1,NA,NA
TGTGCCAGCAGTTCCCAATTTGGGACGTGGGACGGGGAGCTGTTTTTT,CASSSQFGTWDGELFF,TRBV6-5,TRBJ2-2,NA,NA
TGTGCCAGCAGCTTGGGAGGGACTCCAAACGGGGAGACCCAGTACTTC,CASSLGGTPNGETQYF,TRBV5-6,TRBJ2-5,NA,few
TGTGCCAGCCGACGGGGGCAGGGGGCCCTTTATGGCTACACCTTC,CASRRGQGALYGYTF,TRBV6-5,TRBJ1-2,TRBD1,few
TGTGCCAGCAGCCATGGCGGGAGTGACGATACGCAGTATTTT,CASSHGGSDDTQYF,TRBV7-2,TRBJ2-3,TRBD2,many
TGTGCCAGCAGCTTATGGGTTGGGACAGGGAGCGATCAGCCCCAGCATTTT,CASSLWVGTGSDQPQHF,TRBV7-9,TRBJ1-5,TRBD1,NA
TGTGCCAGCAGTGACGGATCTGGAAACACCATATATTTT,CASSDGSGNTIYF,TRBV11-2,TRBJ1-3,NA,many
TGTGCCAGCAGTTCTCTTCAGCAAGCGGGAGGGAGTCTCCGGGGGGAGCAGTTCTTC,CASSSLQQAGGSLRGEQFF,TRBV28,TRBJ2-1,TRBD2,NA
TGTGCCAGCAGCCTCGATTGGCCAACTAACTATGGCTACACCTTC,CASSLDWPTNYGYTF,TRBV27,TRBJ1-2,NA,few
TGTGCCAGCAGTTTATCCGGAGCCACAGGGGACGAGCAGTACTTC,CASSLSGATGDEQYF,TRBV27,TRBJ2-7,TRBD1,many
TGTGCCAGCTCACCACCAGAGTGGAGGGCCCCCGATGAGCAGTTCTTC,CASSPPEWRAPDEQFF,TRBV18,TRBJ2-1,NA,many
TGTGCCAGCAGCCGGACAGGGGCCAAAAACATTCAGTACTTC,CASSRTGAKNIQYF,TRBV7-9,TRBJ2-4,TRBD1,NA
TGTGCCAGCAGCTTAGTTTCAGGGCAACGTCAGCCCCAGCATTTT,CASSLVSGQRQPQHF,TRBV7-2,TRBJ1-5,NA,few
TGTGCCAGCAGTTTTCCCGCTTCACCCCTCCACTTT,CASSFPASPLHF,TRBV27,TRBJ1-6,NA,NA
TGTGCCAGCAGCTTAGCAGGGACCTACAATGAGCAGTTCTTC,CASSLAGTYNEQFF,TRBV7-9,TRBJ2-1,NA,many
TGTGCCACCAAGACAGGCTCTAACTATGGCTACACCTTC,CATKTGSNYGYTF,TRBV6-6,TRBJ1-2,NA,NA
TGCAGCGTTGGTTCCTCCTACGAGCAGTACTTC,CSVGSSYEQYF,TRBV29-1,TRBJ2-7,NA,many
TGTGCCAGCAGTTCCGGGACTAGCGGGAGGGGAGAGCAGTTCTTC,CASSSGTSGRGEQFF,TRBV27,TRBJ2-1,TRBD2,many
TGTGCCACCAGTGATTTGCAGGGGGGGGACTACAATGAGCAGTTCTTC,CATSDLQGGDYNEQFF,TRBV24-1,TRBJ2-1,NA,many
TGCAGCGTCCAAACCGGACAGGGCGGTGGCTACACCTTC,CSVQTGQGGGYTF,TRBV29-1,TRBJ1-2,TRBD1,few
TGTGCCAGCAGTCCACAAGCCGGGAGCCTCGGTGGGAGAGAGACCCAGTACTTC,CASSPQAGSLGGRETQYF,TRBV12-3/TRBV12-4,TRBJ2-5,NA,few
TGTGCCAGCAGCTTAGAGACAGGGGATAACTACGAGCAGTACTTC,CASSLETGDNYEQYF,TRBV11-3,TRBJ2-7,TRBD1,many
TGTGCCAGCAGTTTATTTAGGGGGGGGGAGCCCCAAGAGACCCAGTACTTC,CASSLFRGGEPQETQYF,TRBV27,TRBJ2-5,NA,many
TGTGCCAGCAGTCTGGAGAGATATGGCTACACCTTC,CASSLERYGYTF,TRBV28,TRBJ1-2,NA,many
TGTGCCAGCAGCCAAGCAAGGGGGCTGTACAATGAGCAGTTCTTC,CASSQARGLYNEQFF,TRBV3-1,TRBJ2-1,TRBD1,few
TGTGCCATCAGTGAGTCAGGGGAGGCCCCCACAGATACGCAGTATTTT,CAISESGEAPTDTQYF,TRBV10-3,TRBJ2-3,NA,many
TGTGCCAGCCGAGCAGTCTCGGCCCGGGAGTCCGGGGGCTATGGCTACACCTTC,CASRAVSARESGGYGYTF,TRBV28,TRBJ1-2,NA,many
TGTGCCAGCAGCCTAGGACAGGTCCTCTCTGGAAACACCATATATTTT,CASSLGQVLSGNTIYF,TRBV5-8,TRBJ1-3,TRBD1,few
TGTGCCATCAAAATAGCGGGAGGAGATACGCGGTATTTT,CAIKIAGGDTRYF,TRBV10-3,TRBJ2-3,TRBD2,NA
TGTGCCAGCAGCCGCCCTGGGACTAGCGGGATGACTAGCACAGATACGCAGTATTTT,CASSRPGTSGMTSTDTQYF,TRBV3-1,TRBJ2-3,TRBD2,many
TGCAGTGCCCCCCCCGGCGGGACTTCCCTCTACGAGCAGTACTTC,CSAPPGGTSLYEQYF,TRBV20-1,TRBJ2-7,NA,few
TGTGCCAGCAGTCGCCTACAGGGGAGGCGAAACACCGGGGAGCTGTTTTTT,CASSRLQGRRNTGELFF,TRBV27,TRBJ2-2,NA,many
TGTGCCAGCAGCGTCGGACCCTACAATGGGCAGTTCTTC,CASSVGPYNGQFF,TRBV9,TRBJ2-1,NA,NA
TGTGCCAGCAGTTTAGGGGTATCGAATTCACCCCTCCACTTT,CASSLGVSNSPLHF,TRBV28,TRBJ1-6,NA,many
TGTGCCACCAGTGATGACAGGGGGTATAATCAGCCCCAGCATTTT,CATSDDRGYNQPQHF,TRBV24-1,TRBJ1-5,TRBD1,few
TGCGCCAGCAGCCCCGAAAGGGTAGAAGGCTATGGCTACACCTTC,CASSPERVEGYGYTF,TRBV5-1,TRBJ1-2,NA,many
TGCAGTGCTACAGGAGGCACTAGCAATCAGCCCCAGCATTTT,CSATGGTSNQPQHF,TRBV20-1,TRBJ1-5,NA,many
TGTGCCAGCAGCCAAGATGTGGGGGCCCGACAGCCCCAGCATTTT,CASSQDVGARQPQHF,TRBV3-1,TRBJ1-5,NA,many
TGTGCCAGCAGCCTCTTCCGTAGCGTAGATACGCAGTATTTT,CASSLFRSVDTQYF,TRBV11-2,TRBJ2-3,NA,few
TGTGCCAGCAAACCGCGGAGCACAGATACGCAGTATTTT,CASKPRSTDTQYF,TRBV6-5,TRBJ2-3,NA,NA
TGTGCCAGCACGAGTCTTAACGAGCAGTACTTC,CASTSLNEQYF,TRBV28,TRBJ2-7,NA,many
TGCAGTGCTAGGTTACAGCCAGATACGCAGTATTTT,CSARLQPDTQYF,TRBV20-1,TRBJ2-3,NA,few
TGTGCCAGCAGCCCGACAGGGAAAGAGACCCAGTACTTC,CASSPTGKETQYF,TRBV3-1,TRBJ2-5,TRBD1,NA
TGTGCCAGCAGCTTAGGCGGGAGTGGGGATACGCAGTATTTT,CASSLGGSGDTQYF,TRBV7-6,TRBJ2-3,TRBD2,NA
TGTGCCAGCAGGGGGACAGGGGTCTACGAGCAGTACTTC,CASRGTGVYEQYF,TRBV6-2/TRBV6-3,TRBJ2-7,TRBD1,many
TGTGCCAGCAGCCAAGATCTTAACAGCGCTGGGAGGGCCCAGCATTTT,CASSQDLNSAGRAQHF,TRBV3-1,TRBJ1-5,NA,many
TGTGCCAGCAGTATGAGAGATGGATCTGAAAAACTGTTTTTT,CASSMRDGSEKLFF,TRBV6-6,TRBJ1-4,NA,few
TGTGCCAGCAGGAGGGTGCGAAACACCATATATTTT,CASRRVRNTIYF,TRBV28,TRBJ1-3,NA,many
TGTGCGAGCTCCGGGACAGGGGGCTACAATGAGCAGTTCTTC,CASSGTGGYNEQFF,TRBV6-5,TRBJ2-1,TRBD1,many
TGTGCCAGCTCCCCCCGGGACCGCCGCACAGATACGCAGTATTTT,CASSPRDRRTDTQYF,TRBV18,TRBJ2-3,NA,many
TGCGCCAGCAGCCAAGTTCGCTTGGGGCAGTTCTTC,CASSQVRLGQFF,TRBV4-1,TRBJ2-1,NA,few
TGCGCCAGCAGTCAATCGCGACAGGGATTCTCGCGGAACACTGAAGCTTTCTTT,CASSQSRQGFSRNTEAFF,TRBV23-1,TRBJ1-1,TRBD1,many